One and the same sample provided the 25 T cell receptor beta chains below, sequenced in a study of blood T cells in healthy people across ages. PCR was performed a second time for about 7 to 12 cycles using a sample-barcoded 5' primer and a J-beta primer mix. TCRdb called the 5' RACE reads again in MiXCR, with one record for every CDR3 protein. The table lists 1.5 million to 2 million distinct CDR3 sequences, about 28% of them singletons. Sequenced material: blood. These receptors originate from a woman in her 30s in good health.

The rearrangement uses TRBV12-3 or TRBV12-4 and TRBJ1-4; D is ambiguous. The CDR3 contains 15 residues. The V end was cut by 3 bases, the J end by 7 bases, with 15 bases between. CDR3 bases: TGTGCCAGCAGTTTGATACCGGGAGCGAGTGAAAAACTGTTTTTT. Amino acids: CASSLIPGASEKLFF.

Worth noting for this clonotype: A much larger clone sits a single nucleotide away, making a read error possible. V is TRBV10-2 and J is TRBJ2-1, with no clear D. The CDR3 length is 15 residues. Germline assignment: CDR1 WSHSY and CDR2 SAAADI. With 1 base removed from V and 2 bases from J, the gap between germline ends came to 9 bases. The CDR3 DNA reads as TGCGCCAGCAGTGAGTTCTTCGCAGCCTACAATGAGCAGTTCTTC. Amino acids: CASSEFFAAYNEQFF.

This clonotype appeared many times. The chain couples TRBV10-3 to TRBJ2-5, with 9 bases identical to TRBD2. The V and J ends lost 8 bases and 2 bases, in that order; junction bases with no gene match: 6. There are 14 residues in the CDR3. The germline V gene encodes CDR1 ENHRY and CDR2 SYGVKD. CDR3 sequence: CAIGAGGRQETQYF. The CDR3, as DNA: TGTGCCATCGGGGCGGGGGGGCGACAAGAGACCCAGTACTTC.

As to this clonotype: Being one base from a much bigger clone, this may be a read error. The genes are TRBV5-1 and TRBJ2-7, with D uncertain. Germline loops: CDR1 SGHRS, CDR2 YFSETQ. The CDR3 sequence is 11 residues long. The CDR3 DNA is TGCGCCAACAGCTTTAGGGACGAGCAGTACTTC. As protein: CANSFRDEQYF.

The table lists this clonotype with a few counts. This sequence joins TRBV18 and TRBJ2-4, with 9 bases identical to TRBD2. The CDR3 sequence is 14 residues long. Germline CDR1 and CDR2: KGHSH and LQKENI. The V gene end was trimmed by 3 bases and the J gene end by 6 bases; junction bases not matched to a gene: 3. The CDR3 sequence: CASSPASGVNIQYF. DNA of the CDR3: TGTGCCAGCTCACCTGCTAGCGGGGTAAACATTCAGTACTTC.

The chain is built from TRBV14 and TRBJ2-7; D not certain. V was shortened by 0 bases and J by 10 bases, with 19 bases between the two germline ends. CDR3 size: 15 residues. Germline CDR1 is SGHDN and CDR2 is FVKESK. CDR3 sequence reads: CASSQDFNPIAAQYF. CDR3 DNA sequence: TGTGCCAGCAGCCAAGATTTCAACCCCATAGCAGCCCAGTACTTC.

This clonotype was seen many times. The V call is TRBV29-1, the J call TRBJ2-5, with 9 positions matching TRBD2. Germline trimming cut 7 bases from V and 6 bases from J; bases unmatched to any gene: 9. Germline CDR1 reads SQVTM; CDR2 reads ANQGSEA. The CDR3 is 13 amino acids. This chain's CDR3 is CSGSGGVGQTQYF. DNA of the CDR3: TGCAGCGGTAGCGGGGGCGTGGGCCAGACCCAGTACTTC.

CDR3 nucleotide sequence: TGTGCCAGCAGGCGAGCAGGGGGGCAGATCCATGAGCAGTTCTTC. Translation gives CASRRAGGQIHEQFF. The rearrangement uses TRBV5-4 and TRBJ2-1, with D tentatively TRBD1 (7 bases). Germline CDR1 and CDR2: SGHNT and YYREEE (reference sequence). CDR3 size: 15 residues. V was shortened by 5 bases and J by 8 bases, with 20 bases between the two germline ends.

This clonotype was seen a handful of times. J is TRBJ1-1 and V is TRBV29-1; D might be TRBD1 (6 bases). The CDR3 runs 11 residues. Germline loops: CDR1 SQVTM, CDR2 ANQGSEA. The V end lost 4 bases, the J end lost 6 bases, and 9 bases lay between the germline ends. CDR3 in amino acids: CSVGEGAEAFF. CDR3 bases: TGCAGCGTTGGGGAGGGGGCTGAAGCTTTCTTT. Supplemented by reference TRBV29-1 and TRBJ1-1, the full variable domain reads SAVISQKPSRDICQRGTSLTIQCQVDSQVTMMFWYRQQPGQSLTLIATANQGSEATYESGFVIDKFPISRPNLTFSTLTVSNMSPEDSSIYLCSVGEGAEAFFGQGTRLTVV.

The chain employs TRBV20-1 and TRBJ2-2; D possibly corresponds to TRBD1 (6 bases). Germline values: CDR1 DFQATT, CDR2 SNEGSKA (reference sequence). The CDR3 has 15 residues. V lost 1 base to trimming and J lost 5 bases, with 14 bases between them. The CDR3 sequence: CSARVRERGTGELFF. Written as DNA, the CDR3 is TGCAGTGCTAGAGTCCGCGAGAGGGGGACCGGGGAGCTGTTTTTT.

On this clonotype: The junction does not match germline at one end; this may be a read error. V and J are TRBV5-1 and TRBJ2-5; D possibly corresponds to TRBD1 (5 bases). CDR1 and CDR2 (germline): SGHRS, YFSETQ. The CDR3 is 18 amino acids. CDR3 bases: TGCGCCAGCAGCTTGGCCTATGGGGTAGCAGGGCCCCAAGAAACCCAGTACTTC. As protein: CASSLAYGVAGPQETQYF.

Comments on this clonotype: A much larger clone lies a single base off, so this may be a read error. V and J are TRBV10-3 and TRBJ2-7; 8 nucleotides match TRBD2. The CDR3 length is 13 residues. CDR1 and CDR2 (germline): ENHRY, SYGVKD. CDR3 protein: CTIGVGRADEQYF. CDR3 sequence (DNA): TGTACCATCGGGGTCGGGAGGGCCGACGAGCAGTACTTC.

Remarks on this clonotype: A much larger clone differs from this one at a single base, so this may be a read error. This chain uses TRBV9 with TRBJ2-4; D may be TRBD2 (7 bases). With the DNA end fitting TRBJ2-5 better, the J assignment may be wrong. The CDR3 loop spans 15 amino acids. CDR1 is SGDLS and CDR2 is YYNGEE in the germline V gene. This CDR3 is CASNLVGGPGETQYF. As DNA, the CDR3 is TGTGCCAGCAACCTAGTGGGGGGGCCTGGAGAGACCCAGTACTTC.

J is TRBJ2-6 and V is TRBV7-2, with 9 positions matching TRBD1. The CDR3 is made up of 20 amino acids. Germline loops: CDR1 SGHTA, CDR2 FQGNSA. V lost 4 bases and J lost 0; bases outside the gene matches: 13. The CDR3 loop reads CASSSGRTGAPISGANVLTF. CDR3 nucleotide sequence: TGTGCCAGCAGCTCAGGAAGGACAGGGGCACCCATCTCTGGGGCCAACGTCCTGACTTTC. Together with reference TRBV7-2 and TRBJ2-6, the CDR3 gives the full variable domain: GAGVSQSPSNKVTEKGKDVELRCDPISGHTALYWYRQSLGQGLEFLIYFQGNSAPDKSGLPSDRFSAERTGGSVSTLTIQRTQQEDSAVYLCASSSGRTGAPISGANVLTFGAGSRLTVL.

This clonotype was recorded at least ten times. This chain uses TRBV4-3 with TRBJ2-6; either TRBD1 or TRBD2 may fit D (6 bases each). Germline loops: CDR1 LGHNA, CDR2 YSLEER. The CDR3 is made up of 16 amino acids. V gave up 2 bases and J gave up 0 bases, with 8 bases separating them. Written as DNA, the CDR3 is TGCGCCAGCAGCCAAAGGGGGGTCTCTGGGGCCAACGTCCTGACTTTC. The encoded protein is CASSQRGVSGANVLTF.

Notes on this clonotype: A much larger clone lies a single base off, so this may be a read error. The rearrangement links TRBV6-5 to TRBJ2-7; 9 bases align to TRBD1. Germline V gives CDR1 MNHEY, CDR2 SVGAGI. The CDR3 length is 15 residues. With 11 bases clipped from V and 6 bases from J, the junction kept 17 bases outside the gene matches. CDR3 nucleotide sequence: TGTGCCGGCAACGATCCGGGACAGGGTGTCGGCGAGCAGTACTTC. This translates into CAGNDPGQGVGEQYF.

The chain is built from TRBV4-3 and TRBJ1-5; D is undetermined. Trimming took 2 bases from V and 4 from J, leaving 12 bases between them. Looked up from germline, CDR1 is LGHNA and CDR2 is YSLEER. CDR3 length equals 15 residues. This CDR3 reads CASSQQRTGNQPQHF. CDR3 nucleotide sequence: TGCGCCAGCAGCCAACAGCGGACGGGGAATCAGCCCCAGCATTTT.

The CDR3 DNA sequence: TGTGCCAGCAGTCTCGGGGACAGGGGGATGAATGAGCAGTTCTTC. The encoded protein is CASSLGDRGMNEQFF. The chain uses TRBV28 and TRBJ2-1; TRBD1 matches at 11 bases. The germline CDR1 and CDR2 sequences are MDHEN and SYDVKM. The J segment lost 7 bases and the V segment lost 5 bases, leaving 7 bases of the junction unmatched. The CDR3 sequence is 15 residues long.

The chain carries TRBV7-2 and TRBJ1-3; no firm D call. The CDR3 runs to 12 residues. CDR1 is SGHTA, CDR2 FQGNSA, per germline. Trimming took off 5 bases at V and 3 bases at J, with 5 bases between the two ends. This chain's CDR3 is CASSGLGNTIYF. Here the CDR3 DNA reads TGTGCCAGCAGCGGACTTGGAAACACCATATATTTT.

There are a few counts of this clonotype. The chain has TRBV2 and TRBJ2-1; 7 positions match TRBD2. The V segment lost 5 bases and the J segment 6 bases; nucleotides outside the gene matches: 10. Germline loops: CDR1 SNHLY, CDR2 FYNNEI. CDR3 length: 15 amino acids. CDR3 coding DNA: TGTGCCAGCAGTCTAGCGGCGAGTCGTATCAATGAGCAGTTCTTC. Its translation: CASSLAASRINEQFF.

As to this clonotype: This may be a read error: a much more frequent sequence differs by one nucleotide. The chain uses TRBV7-9 and TRBJ1-1; D remains ambiguous. V was trimmed by 5 bases and J by 5 bases, leaving 12 bases between them. Looked up from germline, CDR1 is SEHNR and CDR2 is FQNEAQ (reference sequence). This CDR3 has 13 residues. The CDR3 DNA follows: TGTGCCAGCAGCCCCCCCAGCTGGACTGAAGCTTTCTTT. Protein product: CASSPPSWTEAFF.

This clonotype was seen a handful of times. The J gene is TRBJ2-1, the V gene TRBV24-1, with 8 bases matching TRBD2. This CDR3 contains 18 residues. After removal of 2 bases from V and 3 bases from J, the junction contained 11 bases not matched to a gene. The germline gives CDR1 KGHDR, CDR2 SFDVKD. CDR3 in amino acids: CATSDSGRGVLLYNEQFF. DNA of the CDR3: TGTGCCACCAGTGATTCTGGGCGGGGGGTACTTCTCTACAATGAGCAGTTCTTC.

This clonotype was observed many times. The V gene is TRBV5-5, the J gene TRBJ2-7; the D is unclear. The CDR3 length is 14 residues. V was pared by 1 base and J by 4 bases, with 12 bases between. Germline loops: CDR1 SGHKS, CDR2 YYEKEE (reference sequence). The chain's CDR3 is CASSLLSGLYEQYF. In DNA, the CDR3 is TGTGCCAGCAGCTTGCTATCGGGCCTTTACGAGCAGTACTTC.

This clonotype has more than one count but fewer than ten. The rearrangement links TRBV5-1 to TRBJ2-7, with a tentative D call TRBD1 (6 bases). Trimming took 5 bases from V and 3 from J, leaving 12 bases between them. This CDR3 spans 13 amino acids. Germline values: CDR1 SGHRS, CDR2 YFSETQ. CDR3 bases: TGCGCCAGCAGAGGGGACACCATCTACGAGCAGTACTTC. Protein product: CASRGDTIYEQYF.

About this clonotype itself: One base away lies a much larger clone, so this may be a sequencing read error. The CDR3 ends on some other residue instead of the conserved phenylalanine or tryptophan, so this is likely a read error. This chain connects TRBV25-1 to TRBJ2-6; D remains ambiguous. The CDR3 totals 16 residues. In germline, CDR1 is MGHDK, CDR2 SYGVNS. The V and J ends lost 6 bases and 3 bases respectively, with 15 bases between them. The CDR3 DNA reads TGTGCCAGCAGCCCCTCTTGGGGTGGTGGGGCCAACGTCCTGACTTGC. This gives the protein CASSPSWGGGANVLTC.